Following are 14 T cell receptor beta chains from one sample sequenced in a study of OX40 agonist ivuxolimab in advanced cancers. The repertoire was sequenced with immunoSEQ multiplex PCR; TCRdb's copy has only in-frame clones and lacks some. This sample has roughly 53,000 clones, with approximately 88% found just once. The input for sequencing was CD4+ or CD8+ T cells sorted from blood, taken in a trial of the OX40 agonist ivuxolimab. The receptors stem from an adult with an advanced solid tumor such as melanoma, head and neck, liver or kidney cancer.

The J gene is TRBJ2-3, the V gene TRBV5-1; TRBD1 matches 8 bases. From germline, CDR1 is SGHRS and CDR2 YFSETQ. CDR3 length equals 15 residues. The ends lost 7 bases at V and 0 bases at J; junction bases unmatched: 7. Here the CDR3 reads CASGLTGASTDTQYF. The CDR3 coding sequence is TGCGCCAGCGGATTGACAGGGGCCAGCACAGATACGCAGTATTTT.

In nucleotides, the CDR3 is TGTGCCAGCAGTCACCCGGGGACCCGAGGCTACGTC. Its translation: CASSHPGTRGYV. The gene calls are TRBV2 and TRBJ2-7, with D perhaps given as TRBD1 or TRBD2 (5 bases each). CDR3 size: 12 residues. Deletions cut 5 bases from V and 13 bases from J, with 18 bases between. Germline loops: CDR1 SNHLY, CDR2 FYNNEI.

This chain's CDR3 is CASSEAAINYGYTF. In nucleotides, the CDR3 is TGTGCCAGCAGTGAGGCCGCAATTAACTATGGCTACACCTTC. The chain couples TRBV2 to TRBJ1-2; D is ambiguous. The V gene lost 3 bases and the J gene lost 1 base, with 9 bases spanning the gap. The CDR3 is 14 residues long. CDR1 and CDR2 from the germline V gene are SNHLY and FYNNEI. Filled out from reference TRBV2 and TRBJ1-2, the complete variable domain reads EPEVTQTPSHQVTQMGQEVILRCVPISNHLYFYWYRQILGQKVEFLVSFYNNEISEKSEIFDDQFSVERPDGSNFTLKIRSTKLEDSAMYFCASSEAAINYGYTFGSGTRLTVV.

DNA for the CDR3: TGTGCCAGCAGCTTGGGAATAGGGCTAGCGGGAGCCGCTGAGCAGTTCTTC. Protein: CASSLGIGLAGAAEQFF. The chain couples TRBV5-4 to TRBJ2-1; 10 bases fit TRBD2. CDR3 length: 17 amino acids. Germline V gene sequence: CDR1 SGHNT, CDR2 YYREEE (reference sequence). V lost 0 bases to trimming and J lost 9 bases; unmatched junction nucleotides: 12.

This chain joins TRBV6-1 and TRBJ2-2; either TRBD1 or TRBD2 may fit D (5 bases each). The CDR3 loop spans 13 amino acids. CDR1 is MNHNS, CDR2 SASEGT, per germline. Trimming stripped 8 bases from V and 3 bases from J, with 10 bases between. CDR3 protein: CASGTDHTGELFF. The CDR3 DNA follows: TGTGCCAGCGGGACGGACCACACCGGGGAGCTGTTTTTT.

The chain combines TRBV6-4 with TRBJ2-5; D assignment may be TRBD1 or TRBD2 (5 bases each). The germline V and J ends were trimmed by 8 bases and 5 bases, with 24 bases remaining between them. The germline V gene encodes CDR1 MRHNA and CDR2 SNTAGT. There are 16 residues in the CDR3. The CDR3 DNA reads TGTGCCAGCGACCTCCTGCCGGGACGGACGGTGGAGACCCAGTACTTC. It codes for CASDLLPGRTVETQYF.

The chain couples TRBV7-2 to TRBJ2-5, with TRBD1 matching over 8 bases. Germline V gene sequence: CDR1 SGHTA, CDR2 FQGNSA. J gave up 5 bases and V 3 bases, and 5 bases lay outside the gene matches. CDR3 length: 14 amino acids. The CDR3 bases are TGTGCCAGCAGCTTTCAGGGGGCTGACGAGACCCAGTACTTC. Its translation is CASSFQGADETQYF.

The rearrangement joins TRBV4-3 to TRBJ2-1; TRBD2 agrees at 12 bases. The CDR3 is 18 residues long. Germline lookup yields CDR1 LGHNA and CDR2 YSLEER. Losses at the gene ends were 0 bases for V and 1 base for J; bases not matched to a gene: 4. The chain's CDR3 is CASSQEASGRVSYNEQFF. DNA of the CDR3: TGCGCCAGCAGCCAAGAGGCTAGCGGGAGGGTATCCTACAATGAGCAGTTCTTC.

The CDR3 DNA reads TGCGCCAGCAGCTTGTCCCCCGACTCAGAGCAGTACTTC. This sequence encodes CASSLSPDSEQYF. The chain recombines TRBV5-1 with TRBJ2-7; no clear D. The CDR3 totals 13 residues. Trimming removed 1 base from V and 7 bases from J, with 12 bases in between. CDR1 is SGHRS and CDR2 is YFSETQ in the germline V gene.

This clone has just one count. The rearrangement uses TRBV6-5 and TRBJ1-1, with D hard to call. Germline V gene data show CDR1 as MNHEY and CDR2 as SVGAGI. This CDR3 region has 15 residues. V was clipped by 7 bases and J by 0 bases, with 15 bases between them. The CDR3 loop reads CASTLSRGMNTEAFF. In nucleotides, the CDR3 is TGTGCCAGCACTCTGAGTCGGGGAATGAACACTGAAGCTTTCTTT.

The chain carries TRBV10-2 and TRBJ2-5, with D uncertain. Looked up from germline, CDR1 is WSHSY and CDR2 is SAAADI. The V end was cut by 4 bases, the J end by 2 bases, with 8 bases between. The CDR3 extends over 13 amino acids. For the CDR3, the DNA is TGCGCCAGCAGTGTGAACACGCAAGAGACCCAGTACTTC. Protein product: CASSVNTQETQYF.

V usage is TRBV7-3 and J usage is TRBJ2-1, with a weak D call TRBD2 (6 bases). The CDR3 extends over 15 amino acids. Deletions cut 2 bases from V and 0 bases from J, with 8 bases between. Germline CDR1 reads SGHTA; CDR2 reads FQGTGA. The CDR3 region is CASSLGGASYNEQFF. Written as DNA, the CDR3 is TGTGCCAGCAGCTTAGGCGGGGCCTCCTACAATGAGCAGTTCTTC.

The rearrangement uses TRBV5-5 and TRBJ2-7; 9 bases are a match to TRBD1. Germline V gene data show CDR1 as SGHKS and CDR2 as YYEKEE (reference sequence). The CDR3 covers 14 residues. J was trimmed by 3 bases and V by 5 bases; bases with no gene match: 6. The CDR3 loop reads CASRGRDRDYEQYV. CDR3 in DNA: TGTGCCAGCAGAGGCCGGGACAGGGACTACGAGCAGTACGTC.

The genes are TRBV5-8 and TRBJ1-4; 7 bases match TRBD1. V lost 4 bases and J lost 3; bases outside the gene matches: 6. The CDR3 extends over 15 amino acids. Germline CDR1 reads SGHTS; CDR2 reads YDEGEE. In DNA, the CDR3 is TGTGCCAGCAGCCATAACAGGGGTGCTAATGAAAAACTGTTTTTT. Its translation: CASSHNRGANEKLFF.